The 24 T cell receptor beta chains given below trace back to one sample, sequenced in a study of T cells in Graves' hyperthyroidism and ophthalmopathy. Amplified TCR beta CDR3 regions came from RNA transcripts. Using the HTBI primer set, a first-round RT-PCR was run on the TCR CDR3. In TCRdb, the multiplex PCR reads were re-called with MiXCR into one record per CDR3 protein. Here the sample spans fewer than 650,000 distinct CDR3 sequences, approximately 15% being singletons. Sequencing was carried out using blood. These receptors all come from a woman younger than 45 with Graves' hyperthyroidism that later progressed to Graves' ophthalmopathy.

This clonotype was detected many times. The CDR3 DNA is TGTGCCAGCAGCCCTGGACTAGCGGGAGTCTACGAGCAGTACTTC. Residues: CASSPGLAGVYEQYF. The chain couples TRBV18 to TRBJ2-7; TRBD2 agrees at 13 bases. This CDR3 is built from 15 residues. V lost 8 bases and J lost 3; bases outside the gene matches: 7. CDR1 and CDR2 from the germline V gene are KGHSH and LQKENI.

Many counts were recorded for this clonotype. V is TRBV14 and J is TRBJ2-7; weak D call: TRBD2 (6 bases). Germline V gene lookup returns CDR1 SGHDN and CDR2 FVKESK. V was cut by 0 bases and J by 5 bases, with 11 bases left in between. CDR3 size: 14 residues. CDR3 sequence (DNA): TGTGCCAGCAGCCAAGACAGGGAGGCCCACGAGCAGTACTTC. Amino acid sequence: CASSQDREAHEQYF.

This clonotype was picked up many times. The CDR3 DNA sequence: TGTGCCACCAGCAGAGTGGACAGACGCTCCGGCCGTTTAAAACTGTTTTTT. This translates into CATSRVDRRSGRLKLFF. The chain joins TRBV15 to TRBJ1-4; tentatively, D is TRBD1 (6 bases). In germline, CDR1 is LNHNV, CDR2 YYDKDF (reference sequence). The CDR3 covers 17 residues. V dropped 1 base and J dropped 10 bases, with 22 bases sitting between them.

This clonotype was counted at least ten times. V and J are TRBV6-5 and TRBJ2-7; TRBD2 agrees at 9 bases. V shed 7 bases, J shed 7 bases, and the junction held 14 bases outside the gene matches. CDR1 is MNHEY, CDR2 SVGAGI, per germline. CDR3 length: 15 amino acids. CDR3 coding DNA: TGTGCCAGCAATCTGGGTCCTAGCGGGACTCGGGAGCAGTACTTC. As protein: CASNLGPSGTREQYF.

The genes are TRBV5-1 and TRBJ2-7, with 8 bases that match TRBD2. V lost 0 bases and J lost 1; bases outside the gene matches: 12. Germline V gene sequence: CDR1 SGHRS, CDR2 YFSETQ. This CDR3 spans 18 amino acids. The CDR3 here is CASSLAGGYGDKSYEQYF. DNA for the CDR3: TGCGCCAGCAGCTTGGCGGGGGGGTATGGTGATAAATCCTACGAGCAGTACTTC.

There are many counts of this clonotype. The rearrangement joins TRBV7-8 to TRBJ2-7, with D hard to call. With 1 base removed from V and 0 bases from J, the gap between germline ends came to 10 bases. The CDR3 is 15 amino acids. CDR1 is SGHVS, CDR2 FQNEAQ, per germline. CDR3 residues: CASSLEARSSYEQYF. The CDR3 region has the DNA TGTGCCAGCAGCTTAGAGGCAAGGAGCTCCTACGAGCAGTACTTC.

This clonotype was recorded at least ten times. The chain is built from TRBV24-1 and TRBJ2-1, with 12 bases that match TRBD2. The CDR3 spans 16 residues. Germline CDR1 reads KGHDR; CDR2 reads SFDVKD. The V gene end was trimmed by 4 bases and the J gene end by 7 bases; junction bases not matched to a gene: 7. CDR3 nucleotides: TGTGCCACCAGTGACCCGACTAGCGGGAGTTGGAATGAGCAGTTCTTC. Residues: CATSDPTSGSWNEQFF.

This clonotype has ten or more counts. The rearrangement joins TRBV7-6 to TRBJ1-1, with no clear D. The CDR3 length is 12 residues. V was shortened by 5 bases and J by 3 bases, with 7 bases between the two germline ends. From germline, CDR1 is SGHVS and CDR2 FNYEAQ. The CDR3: CASSGQDTEAFF. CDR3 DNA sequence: TGTGCCAGCAGCGGCCAAGACACTGAAGCTTTCTTT.

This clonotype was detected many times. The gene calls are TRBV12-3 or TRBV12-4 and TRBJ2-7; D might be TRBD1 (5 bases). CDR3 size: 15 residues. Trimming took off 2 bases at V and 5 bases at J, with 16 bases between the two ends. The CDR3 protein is CASSLSRVWDNEQYF. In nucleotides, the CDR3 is TGTGCCAGCAGTTTAAGCAGGGTCTGGGATAACGAGCAGTACTTC.

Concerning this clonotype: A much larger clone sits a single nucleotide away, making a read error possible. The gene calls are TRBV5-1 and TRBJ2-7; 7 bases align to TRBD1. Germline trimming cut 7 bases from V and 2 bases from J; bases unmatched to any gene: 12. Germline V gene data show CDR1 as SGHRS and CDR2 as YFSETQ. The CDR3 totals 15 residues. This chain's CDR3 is CASSGSGGYPYEQYF. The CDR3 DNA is TGCGCCAGCTCCGGTTCAGGGGGATACCCCTACGAGCAGTACTTC.

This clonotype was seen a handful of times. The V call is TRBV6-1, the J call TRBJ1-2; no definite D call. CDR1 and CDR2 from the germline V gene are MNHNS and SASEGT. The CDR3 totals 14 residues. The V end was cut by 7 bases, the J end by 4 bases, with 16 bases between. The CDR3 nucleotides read TGTGCCAGCACCTCCCCCGAAGCCATCTATGGCTACACCTTC. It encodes CASTSPEAIYGYTF.

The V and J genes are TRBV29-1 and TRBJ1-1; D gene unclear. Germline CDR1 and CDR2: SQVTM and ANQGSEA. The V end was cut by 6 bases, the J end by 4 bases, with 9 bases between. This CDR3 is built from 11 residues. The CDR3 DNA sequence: TGCAGCGTCCTCAGGAGCACTGAAGCTTTCTTT. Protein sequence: CSVLRSTEAFF.

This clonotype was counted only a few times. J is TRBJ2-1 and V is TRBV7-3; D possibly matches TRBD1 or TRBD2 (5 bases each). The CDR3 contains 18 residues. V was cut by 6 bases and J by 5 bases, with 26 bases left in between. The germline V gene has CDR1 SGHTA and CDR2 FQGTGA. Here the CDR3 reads CASSPRGVGDPVNNEQFF. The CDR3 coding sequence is TGTGCCAGCAGTCCCCGAGGGGTGGGGGACCCGGTGAACAATGAGCAGTTCTTC.

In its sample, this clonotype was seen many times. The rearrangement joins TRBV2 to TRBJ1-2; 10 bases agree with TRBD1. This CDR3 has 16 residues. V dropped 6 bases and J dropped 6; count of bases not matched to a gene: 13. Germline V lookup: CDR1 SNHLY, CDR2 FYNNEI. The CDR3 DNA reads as TGTGCCAGCAGCTATAAGGGGACAGGGGAATTTGATGGCTACACCTTC. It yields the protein CASSYKGTGEFDGYTF. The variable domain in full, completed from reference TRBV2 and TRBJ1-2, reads EPEVTQTPSHQVTQMGQEVILRCVPISNHLYFYWYRQILGQKVEFLVSFYNNEISEKSEIFDDQFSVERPDGSNFTLKIRSTKLEDSAMYFCASSYKGTGEFDGYTFGSGTRLTVV.

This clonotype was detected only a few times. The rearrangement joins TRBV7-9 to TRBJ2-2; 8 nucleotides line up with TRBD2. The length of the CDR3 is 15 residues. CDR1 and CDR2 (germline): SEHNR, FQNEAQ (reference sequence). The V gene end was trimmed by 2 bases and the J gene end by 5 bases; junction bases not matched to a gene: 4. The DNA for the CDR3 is TGTGCCAGCAGCTTAAGTAGCGGGGCTACCGGGGAGCTGTTTTTT. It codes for CASSLSSGATGELFF.

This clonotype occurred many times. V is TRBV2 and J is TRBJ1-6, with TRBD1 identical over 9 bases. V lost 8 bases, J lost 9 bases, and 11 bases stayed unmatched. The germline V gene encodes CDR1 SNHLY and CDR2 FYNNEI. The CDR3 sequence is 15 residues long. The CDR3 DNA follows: TGTGCCAGCGGCAGGACGGGACAGGGAGGTTCACCCCTCCACTTT. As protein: CASGRTGQGGSPLHF.

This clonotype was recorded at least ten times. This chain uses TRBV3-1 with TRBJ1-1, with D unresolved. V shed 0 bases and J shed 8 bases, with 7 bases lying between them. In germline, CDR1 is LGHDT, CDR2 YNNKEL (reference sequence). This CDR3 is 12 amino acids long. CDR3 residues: CASSQEPREAFF. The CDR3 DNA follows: TGTGCCAGCAGCCAAGAACCGAGGGAAGCTTTCTTT.

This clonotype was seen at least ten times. CDR3: CASSLNRGAMGNQPQHF. The CDR3, as DNA: TGTGCCAGCAGTTTAAATCGGGGGGCGATGGGCAATCAGCCCCAGCATTTT. V is TRBV28 and J is TRBJ1-5; maybe TRBD1 (6 bases). The CDR3 covers 17 residues. The germline V gene has CDR1 MDHEN and CDR2 SYDVKM. Trimming left V 2 bases short and J 2 bases short, with 16 bases between. Full variable domain (remainder filled in from reference TRBV28 and TRBJ1-5): DVKVTQSSRYLVKRTGEKVFLECVQDMDHENMFWYRQDPGLGLRLIYFSYDVKMKEKGDIPEGYSVSREKKERFSLILESASTNQTSMYLCASSLNRGAMGNQPQHFGDGTRLSIL.

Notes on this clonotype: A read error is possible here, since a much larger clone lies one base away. This CDR3 is CASSQVGSGTSGNYEQYF. CDR3 nucleotide sequence: TGTGCCAGCAGCCAAGTTGGGTCTGGGACTAGCGGGAACTACGAGCAGTACTTC. This rearrangement joins TRBV3-1 to TRBJ2-7; TRBD2 agrees at 13 bases. V was clipped by 1 base and J by 3 bases; unmatched bases: 9. Germline V CDR1 and CDR2: LGHDT, YNNKEL (reference sequence). This CDR3 has 18 amino acids.

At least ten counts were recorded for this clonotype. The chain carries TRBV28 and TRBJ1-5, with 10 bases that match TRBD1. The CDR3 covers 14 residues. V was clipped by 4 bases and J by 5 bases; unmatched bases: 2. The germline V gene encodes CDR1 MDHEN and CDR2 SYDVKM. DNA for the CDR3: TGTGCCAGCAGTTGGACAGGGGGATATCAGCCCCAGCATTTT. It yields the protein CASSWTGGYQPQHF.

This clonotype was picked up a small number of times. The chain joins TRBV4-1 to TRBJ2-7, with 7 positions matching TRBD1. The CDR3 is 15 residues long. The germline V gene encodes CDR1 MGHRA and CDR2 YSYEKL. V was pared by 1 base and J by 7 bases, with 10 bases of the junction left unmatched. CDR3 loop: CASSQVMDRLGEQYF. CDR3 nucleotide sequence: TGCGCCAGCAGCCAAGTAATGGACAGGCTCGGGGAGCAGTACTTC.

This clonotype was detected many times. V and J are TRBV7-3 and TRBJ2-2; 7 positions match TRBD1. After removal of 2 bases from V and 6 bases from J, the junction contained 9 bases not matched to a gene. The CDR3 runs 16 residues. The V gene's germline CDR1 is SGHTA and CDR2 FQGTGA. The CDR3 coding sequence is TGTGCCAGCAGCTTAGCGACAGGGTCTGTTGCCGGGGAGCTGTTTTTT. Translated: CASSLATGSVAGELFF.

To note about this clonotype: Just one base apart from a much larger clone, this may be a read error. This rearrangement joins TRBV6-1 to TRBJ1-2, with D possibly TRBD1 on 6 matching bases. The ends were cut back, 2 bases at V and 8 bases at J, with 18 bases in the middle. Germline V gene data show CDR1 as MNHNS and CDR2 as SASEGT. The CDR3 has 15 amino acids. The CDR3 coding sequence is TGTGCCAGCAGTGAAACTCGACAGCCCAGGGGCGGCTACACCTTC. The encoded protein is CASSETRQPRGGYTF.

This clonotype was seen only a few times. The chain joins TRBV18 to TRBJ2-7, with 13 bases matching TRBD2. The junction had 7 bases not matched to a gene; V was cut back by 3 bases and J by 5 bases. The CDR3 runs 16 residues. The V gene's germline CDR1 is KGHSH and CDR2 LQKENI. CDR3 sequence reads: CASSPRTSGSGNEQYF. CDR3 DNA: TGTGCCAGCTCACCCCGGACTAGCGGGAGTGGCAACGAGCAGTACTTC.